Presented here are 3 T cell receptor beta chains from one specimen sequenced in a study of T cell responses to AZD1222 COVID-19 vaccine. Sequencing was performed with immunoSEQ multiplex PCR; in TCRdb, only in-frame clones are kept and a portion is missing. The sample gives about 100,000 clones, about 90% of which show up once; 1.5% to 2% is in the top ten. This specimen consisted of peripheral blood, obtained on day 0 of AZD1222 vaccination. Source of these receptors: an adult in good health.

The chain carries TRBV5-1 and TRBJ1-5, with D possibly TRBD1 on 6 matching bases. This CDR3 region has 13 residues. The V and J ends lost 0 bases and 5 bases respectively, with 6 bases between them. In germline, CDR1 is SGHRS, CDR2 YFSETQ. CDR3 in DNA: TGCGCCAGCAGCTTGGGGACAGATCAGCCCCAGCATTTT. It specifies CASSLGTDQPQHF.

The genes are TRBV5-4 and TRBJ2-3, with TRBD1 matching 7 bases. V was clipped by 4 bases and J by 6 bases; unmatched bases: 8. Germline V gene data show CDR1 as SGHNT and CDR2 as YYREEE (reference sequence). The CDR3 runs 14 residues. The CDR3 bases are TGTGCCAGCAGCCAAAGACAGGGTAGCGATACGCAGTATTTT. This translates into CASSQRQGSDTQYF.

The chain uses TRBV6-4 and TRBJ1-6; D might be TRBD1 (6 bases). The CDR3 runs 14 residues. The germline gives CDR1 MRHNA, CDR2 SNTAGT. Trimming pared 6 bases from V and 15 bases from J, leaving 21 bases between. The CDR3, as DNA: TGTGCCAGCAGGCCTGGGGGCTCCGGGGGACACCTCCACTTT. This translates into CASRPGGSGGHLHF.